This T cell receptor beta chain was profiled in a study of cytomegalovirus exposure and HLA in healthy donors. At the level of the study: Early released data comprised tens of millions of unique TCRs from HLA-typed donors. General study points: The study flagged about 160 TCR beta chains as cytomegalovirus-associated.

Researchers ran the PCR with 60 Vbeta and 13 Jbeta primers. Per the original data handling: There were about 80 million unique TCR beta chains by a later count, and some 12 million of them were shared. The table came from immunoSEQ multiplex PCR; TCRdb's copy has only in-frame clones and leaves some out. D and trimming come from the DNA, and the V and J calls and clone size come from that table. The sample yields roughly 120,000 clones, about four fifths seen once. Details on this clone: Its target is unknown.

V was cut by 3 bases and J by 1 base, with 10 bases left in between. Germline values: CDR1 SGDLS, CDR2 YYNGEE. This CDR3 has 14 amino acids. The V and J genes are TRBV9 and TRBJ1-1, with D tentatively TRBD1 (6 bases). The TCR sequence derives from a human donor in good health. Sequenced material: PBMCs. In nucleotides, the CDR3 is TGTGCCAGCAGCGCGTCGACAGGGAACACTGAAGCTTTCTTT. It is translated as CASSASTGNTEAFF.